This T cell receptor (beta chain) was sequenced for a study of post-analysis software for immune sequencing data. This clonotype showed up just a few times. Its antigen is still unknown. The CDR3 length is 16 residues. J was trimmed by 6 bases and V by 4 bases; bases with no gene match: 11. Germline V gene lookup returns CDR1 SGHRS and CDR2 YFSETQ. Whole-study results and caveats: A few TRBV segments occurring more often in patients than controls included TRBV5-6, TRBV5-1 and TRBV20-1. Multiple sclerosis patients showed significantly lower normalized Chao1 diversity than controls did.

Unique-molecular-identifier-tagged TCR beta cDNA libraries were used. Each batch of roughly 1 to 11 million T cells produced roughly 0.5 million cDNA molecules. One entry per CDR3 protein, called by TCRdb with MiXCR from the PCR reads. The sample carries about 820,000 distinct CDR3 sequences, 53% recorded once. The sequenced sample consisted of blood. V usage is TRBV5-1 and J usage is TRBJ2-7, with 12 bases identical to TRBD1. The sequence was obtained from a girl aged 10-17 years with multiple sclerosis. CDR3 amino acids: CASSPAGTGGRREQYF. The DNA of the CDR3 is TGCGCCAGCAGCCCGGCCGGGACAGGGGGCCGTCGCGAGCAGTACTTC.